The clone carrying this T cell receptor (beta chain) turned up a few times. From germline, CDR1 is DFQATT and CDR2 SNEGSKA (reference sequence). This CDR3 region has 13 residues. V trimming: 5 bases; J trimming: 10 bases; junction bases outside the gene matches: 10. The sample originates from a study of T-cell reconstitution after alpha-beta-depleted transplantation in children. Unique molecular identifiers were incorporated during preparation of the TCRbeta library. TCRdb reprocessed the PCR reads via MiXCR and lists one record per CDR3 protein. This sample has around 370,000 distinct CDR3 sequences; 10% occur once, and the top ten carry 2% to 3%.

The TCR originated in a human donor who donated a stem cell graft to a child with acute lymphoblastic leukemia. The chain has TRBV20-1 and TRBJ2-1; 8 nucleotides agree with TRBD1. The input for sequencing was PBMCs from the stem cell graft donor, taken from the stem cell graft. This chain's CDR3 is CSASGGQVGEQFF. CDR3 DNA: TGCAGTGCTTCTGGGGGACAGGTAGGAGAGCAGTTCTTC.